Below are 20 T cell receptor beta chains sequenced from a single sample in a study of blood T cell repertoires in COVID-19. Data came from immunoSEQ multiplex PCR; TCRdb stores just in-frame clones and leaves some out. The repertoire holds roughly 380,000 clones, roughly nine tenths seen once, with approximately 4.1% in the top ten. Material: peripheral blood. These receptors were obtained from an older woman with COVID-19, enrolled during active disease.

The chain couples TRBV11-2 to TRBJ1-1, with 8 nucleotides matching TRBD1. Germline CDR1 and CDR2: SGHAT and FQNNGV. The CDR3 extends over 15 amino acids. After removal of 5 bases from V and 4 bases from J, the junction contained 9 bases not matched to a gene. The DNA for the CDR3 is TGTGCCAGCAGCCCCCGGACAGGGAAAGGCACTGAAGCTTTCTTT. Translating gives CASSPRTGKGTEAFF.

The V gene is TRBV3-1 (or the pseudogene TRBV3-2), the J gene TRBJ1-4; 8 bases align to TRBD1. Germline V gene lookup returns CDR1 LGHDT and CDR2 YNNKEL (reference sequence). Trimming cost V 2 bases and J 7 bases; bases outside gene matches: 3. This CDR3 has 14 amino acids. DNA of the CDR3: TGTGCCAGCAGCCAACGGGACAGGCTTGAAAAACTGTTTTTT. Translation: CASSQRDRLEKLFF.

The rearrangement uses TRBV30 and TRBJ1-5, with a tentative D call TRBD1 (5 bases). CDR1 GTSNPN and CDR2 SVGIG come from the germline V gene (reference sequence). Trimming cost V 0 bases and J 4 bases, with 16 bases left between them. This CDR3 is 16 amino acids long. CDR3 sequence: CAWSVFGREVNQPQHF. The CDR3, as DNA: TGTGCCTGGAGTGTATTTGGCAGGGAGGTGAATCAGCCCCAGCATTTT.

The chain couples TRBV28 to TRBJ2-2, with a weak D call TRBD1 (6 bases). V gave up 5 bases and J gave up 7 bases, with 14 bases separating them. CDR1 and CDR2 (germline): MDHEN, SYDVKM. This CDR3 is 14 amino acids long. The CDR3 coding sequence is TGTGCCAGCAGTCCATTTTCAGGGGTCGGGGAGCTGTTTTTT. Translation: CASSPFSGVGELFF.

This clone was counted a single time. V usage is TRBV24-1 and J usage is TRBJ2-2; D may be TRBD1 (6 bases). Trimming stripped 3 bases from V and 6 bases from J, with 13 bases between. The CDR3 has 15 amino acids. Germline assignment: CDR1 KGHDR and CDR2 SFDVKD. In DNA form, the CDR3 reads TGTGCCACCAGTGATCCTCGGACAGTCCCCGGGGAGCTGTTTTTT. It translates to CATSDPRTVPGELFF.

This chain connects TRBV9 to TRBJ2-7, with D possibly being TRBD1 (6 bases). CDR3 length: 15 residues. V lost 0 bases and J lost 3, with 13 bases in between. The germline gives CDR1 SGDLS, CDR2 YYNGEE. The CDR3 sequence is CASSVGGGNSYEQYF. DNA of the CDR3: TGTGCCAGCAGCGTAGGTGGGGGCAATAGCTACGAGCAGTACTTC.

This clone turned up a few times. The junction departs from the called germline gene at one end, perhaps through a read error. CDR3 nucleotide sequence: TGTGCCAGTAGTTTAGACCGGGACAGACTGAACACTGAAGCTTTCTTT. Translation gives CASSLDRDRLNTEAFF. The chain uses TRBV19 and TRBJ1-1; 7 bases line up with TRBD1. CDR3 length: 16 amino acids. CDR1 LNHDA and CDR2 SQIVND come from the germline V gene (reference sequence).

The chain employs TRBV4-1 and TRBJ2-5; the D gene is possibly TRBD2 (6 bases). The CDR3 contains 15 residues. The germline V and J ends were trimmed by 3 bases and 4 bases, with 15 bases remaining between them. Germline CDR1 is MGHRA and CDR2 is YSYEKL. Here the CDR3 DNA reads TGCGCCAGCAGCCAGGACCCGGGACTTAGAGAGACCCAGTACTTC. Translating gives CASSQDPGLRETQYF.

The chain combines TRBV30 with TRBJ2-2, with 11 bases matching TRBD2. The CDR3 contains 19 residues. Germline V CDR1 and CDR2: GTSNPN, SVGIG (reference sequence). The V and J ends lost 0 bases and 6 bases, in that order; junction bases with no gene match: 15. CDR3 nucleotides: TGTGCCTGGAGTGTACGATCCCATAGCGGGGGGGCTTTATCCGGGGAGCTGTTTTTT. Its translation: CAWSVRSHSGGALSGELFF.

This clone was observed a single time. This chain links TRBV7-3 with TRBJ2-5; 7 positions agree with TRBD2. This CDR3 is built from 14 residues. Trimming removed 3 bases from V and 1 base from J; junction bases left unmatched: 2. The germline CDR1 and CDR2 sequences are SGHTA and FQGTGA. The CDR3: CASSLGGVQETQYF. CDR3 in DNA: TGTGCCAGCAGCTTGGGGGGGGTCCAAGAGACCCAGTACTTC.

The V and J genes are TRBV7-2 and TRBJ2-5; TRBD2 is a possible D gene (5 bases). Germline CDR1 and CDR2: SGHTA and FQGNSA. Trimming shortened V by 4 bases and J by 5 bases, and 11 bases separated the two germline ends. This CDR3 region has 13 residues. Here the CDR3 DNA reads TGTGCCAGCAGCTCCCTCGGGGTGGAGACCCAGTACTTC. It specifies CASSSLGVETQYF.

The sample holds a few counts of this clone. The chain employs TRBV5-1 and TRBJ2-2; D is possibly TRBD2 (5 bases). Germline CDR1 and CDR2: SGHRS and YFSETQ. The CDR3 contains 16 residues. V dropped 0 bases and J dropped 4 bases, with 13 bases sitting between them. Here the CDR3 reads CASSLVAGEGTGELFF. The CDR3 region has the DNA TGCGCCAGCAGCTTGGTCGCCGGGGAAGGCACCGGGGAGCTGTTTTTT. Together with reference TRBV5-1 and TRBJ2-2, the CDR3 gives the full variable domain: KAGVTQTPRYLIKTRGQQVTLSCSPISGHRSVSWYQQTPGQGLQFLFEYFSETQRNKGNFPGRFSGRQFSNSRSEMNVSTLELGDSALYLCASSLVAGEGTGELFFGEGSRLTVL.

The chain combines TRBV7-9 with TRBJ1-3, with D possibly TRBD1 on 6 matching bases. Trimming removed 2 bases at V and 2 bases at J, with 10 bases between. The length of the CDR3 is 15 residues. The germline V gene encodes CDR1 SEHNR and CDR2 FQNEAQ (reference sequence). In DNA form, the CDR3 reads TGTGCCAGCAGCTTAACAGGGTTGGCTGGAAACACCATATATTTT. This sequence encodes CASSLTGLAGNTIYF. Full variable domain (outside the CDR3, taken from reference TRBV7-9 and TRBJ1-3): DTGVSQNPRHKITKRGQNVTFRCDPISEHNRLYWYRQTLGQGPEFLTYFQNEAQLEKSRLLSDRFSAERPKGSFSTLEIQRTEQGDSAMYLCASSLTGLAGNTIYFGEGSWLTVV.

The J gene is TRBJ1-2, the V gene TRBV3-1 (or the pseudogene TRBV3-2); 8 nucleotides line up with TRBD1. Germline V gene sequence: CDR1 LGHDT, CDR2 YNNKEL (reference sequence). This CDR3 has 14 residues. V gave up 4 bases and J gave up 3 bases; unmatched junction bases: 4. The CDR3 spells CASSLTGAHYGYTF. The CDR3 DNA is TGTGCCAGCAGCCTGACAGGGGCCCACTATGGCTACACCTTC.

The CDR3 loop is CASSQEGANRYTEAFF. In nucleotides, the CDR3 is TGTGCCAGCAGCCAAGAAGGGGCTAATCGGTACACTGAAGCTTTCTTT. The chain links TRBV4-2 to TRBJ1-1; D is possibly TRBD1 (5 bases). Germline CDR1 LGHNA, CDR2 YNFKEQ. Trimming removed 0 bases from V and 3 bases from J, with 14 bases in between. The CDR3 runs to 16 residues.

This clone is a singleton in its sample. The chain is built from TRBV19 and TRBJ2-1; D ambiguous. The CDR3 contains 13 residues. The germline gives CDR1 LNHDA, CDR2 SQIVND (reference sequence). Trimming pared 4 bases from V and 6 bases from J, leaving 10 bases between. CDR3 sequence: CASSTDNVNEQFF. DNA for the CDR3: TGTGCCAGTAGTACCGACAATGTCAATGAGCAGTTCTTC.

The chain employs TRBV5-1 and TRBJ1-2; 9 bases agree with TRBD1. CDR1 and CDR2 (germline): SGHRS, YFSETQ. CDR3 length: 14 residues. V trimming: 2 bases; J trimming: 4 bases; junction bases outside the gene matches: 3. The CDR3 loop reads CASSLRQGGYGYTF. The CDR3 region has the DNA TGCGCCAGCAGCTTACGACAGGGGGGCTATGGCTACACCTTC.

The V and J genes are TRBV5-1 and TRBJ1-4, with D possibly TRBD1 on 6 matching bases. V was pared by 5 bases and J by 8 bases, with 16 bases between. Germline V lookup: CDR1 SGHRS, CDR2 YFSETQ. The CDR3 consists of 14 residues. CDR3 residues: CASSRDTGREKLFF. The CDR3 DNA sequence: TGCGCCAGCAGTCGGGACACCGGGCGGGAAAAACTGTTTTTT.

V and J are TRBV30 and TRBJ2-1; 10 nucleotides agree with TRBD1. J gave up 10 bases and V 3 bases, and 12 bases lay outside the gene matches. The CDR3 is made up of 15 amino acids. The germline V gene has CDR1 GTSNPN and CDR2 SVGIG (reference sequence). In DNA form, the CDR3 reads TGTGCCTGGAGCTACGGGACAGGGGCCGCAGGCGAGCAGTTCTTC. Translated: CAWSYGTGAAGEQFF.

The rearrangement joins TRBV5-1 to TRBJ2-3; a weak D match, TRBD1 (6 bases). The CDR3 has 15 amino acids. Germline loops: CDR1 SGHRS, CDR2 YFSETQ. V lost 5 bases to trimming and J lost 0 bases, with 13 bases between them. The DNA of the CDR3 is TGCGCCAGCAGGAGGACAGAAGACAGCACAGATACGCAGTATTTT. This translates into CASRRTEDSTDTQYF. The full variable domain, in which reference TRBV5-1 and TRBJ2-3 provide the parts outside the CDR3, is KAGVTQTPRYLIKTRGQQVTLSCSPISGHRSVSWYQQTPGQGLQFLFEYFSETQRNKGNFPGRFSGRQFSNSRSEMNVSTLELGDSALYLCASRRTEDSTDTQYFGPGTRLTVL.